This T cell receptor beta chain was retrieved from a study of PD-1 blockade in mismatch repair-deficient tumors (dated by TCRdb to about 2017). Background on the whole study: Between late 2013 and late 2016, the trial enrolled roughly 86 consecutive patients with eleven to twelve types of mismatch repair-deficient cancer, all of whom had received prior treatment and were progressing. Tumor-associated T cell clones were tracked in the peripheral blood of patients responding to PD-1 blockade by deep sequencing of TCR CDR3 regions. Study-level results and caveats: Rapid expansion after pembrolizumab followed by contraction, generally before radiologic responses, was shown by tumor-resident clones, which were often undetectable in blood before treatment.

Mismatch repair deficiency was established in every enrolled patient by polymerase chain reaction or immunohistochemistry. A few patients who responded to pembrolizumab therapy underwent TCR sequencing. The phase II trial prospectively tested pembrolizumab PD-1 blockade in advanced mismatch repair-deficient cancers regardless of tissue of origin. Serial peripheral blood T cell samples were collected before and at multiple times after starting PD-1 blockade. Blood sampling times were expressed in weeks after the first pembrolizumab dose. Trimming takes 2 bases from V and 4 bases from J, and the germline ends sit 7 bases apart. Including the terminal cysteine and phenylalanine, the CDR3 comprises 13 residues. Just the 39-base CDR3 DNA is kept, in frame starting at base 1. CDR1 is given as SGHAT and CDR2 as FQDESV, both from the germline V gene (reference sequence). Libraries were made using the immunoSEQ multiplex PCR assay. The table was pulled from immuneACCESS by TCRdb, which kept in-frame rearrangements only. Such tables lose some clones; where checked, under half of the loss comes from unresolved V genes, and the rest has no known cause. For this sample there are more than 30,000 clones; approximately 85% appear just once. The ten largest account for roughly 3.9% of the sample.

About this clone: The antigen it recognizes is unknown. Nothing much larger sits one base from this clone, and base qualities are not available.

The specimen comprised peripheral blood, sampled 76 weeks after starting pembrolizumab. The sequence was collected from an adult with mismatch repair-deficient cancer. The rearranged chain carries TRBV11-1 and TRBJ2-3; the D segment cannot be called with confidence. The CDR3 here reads CASSLSLADTQYF. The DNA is TGTGCCAGCAGCTTAAGTTTAGCAGATACGCAGTATTTT.